This T cell receptor beta chain was identified during a study of breast tumors, draining lymph nodes, adjacent tissues. This clonotype was seen ten or more times. No antigen is known for it. Breast cancer patients provided tissue from their axillary draining lymph nodes. Findings and caveats of the study: Compared with lymph nodes, tumors were less diverse; compared with nontumor tissue, more. The lymph node origin of tumor T cells was framed as consistent with a hypothesis, not demonstrated.

Each CDR3 protein gets one entry after TCRdb re-called the multiplex PCR reads with MiXCR. This table holds about 130,000 distinct CDR3 sequences, roughly 21% found once. Sequenced sample: axillary lymph node tissue. This clonotype was sampled from a female donor with breast cancer. Some clones in this sample may be carry-over from other donors' samples.

DNA for the CDR3: TGTGCCAGCACCCCTCGGGGGATGAGCTCCTACAATGAGCAGTTCTTC. Amino acids: CASTPRGMSSYNEQFF. V and J are TRBV4-2 and TRBJ2-1, with D perhaps matching TRBD2 (6 bases). The germline gives CDR1 LGHNA, CDR2 YNFKEQ. The CDR3 extends over 16 amino acids. Between the trimmed V and J ends, which lost 7 bases and 0 bases, there was a span of 16 bases.